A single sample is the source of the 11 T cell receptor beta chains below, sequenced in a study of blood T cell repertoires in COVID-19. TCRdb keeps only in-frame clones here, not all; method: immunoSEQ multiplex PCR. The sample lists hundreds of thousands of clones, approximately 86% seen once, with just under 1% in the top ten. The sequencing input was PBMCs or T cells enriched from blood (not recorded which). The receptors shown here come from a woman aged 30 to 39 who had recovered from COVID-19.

The CDR3, as DNA: TGTGCCAGTAGTATTGCTAGCGGGGGCGTTTACGAGCAGTACTTC. This translates into CASSIASGGVYEQYF. The chain carries TRBV19 and TRBJ2-7, with 10 bases identical to TRBD2. The CDR3 is 15 residues long. Trimming removed 3 bases from V and 4 bases from J; junction bases left unmatched: 6. CDR1 is LNHDA and CDR2 is SQIVND in the germline V gene (reference sequence).

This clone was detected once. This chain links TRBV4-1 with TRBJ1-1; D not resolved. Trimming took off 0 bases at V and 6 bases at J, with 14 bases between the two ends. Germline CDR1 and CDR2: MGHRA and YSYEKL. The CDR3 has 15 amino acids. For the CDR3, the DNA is TGCGCCAGCAGCCAAGATCGGTCCTCGTTCGCTGAAGCTTTCTTT. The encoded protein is CASSQDRSSFAEAFF.

This CDR3 is CASSLNRGYEQYF. The CDR3 bases are TGTGCCAGCAGCTTAAACAGGGGGTACGAGCAGTACTTC. The rearrangement joins TRBV11-3 to TRBJ2-7; TRBD1 aligns across 8 bases. Germline V CDR1 and CDR2: SGHNT, YENEEA. Germline trimming cut 2 bases from V and 4 bases from J; bases unmatched to any gene: 1. CDR3 length: 13 amino acids.

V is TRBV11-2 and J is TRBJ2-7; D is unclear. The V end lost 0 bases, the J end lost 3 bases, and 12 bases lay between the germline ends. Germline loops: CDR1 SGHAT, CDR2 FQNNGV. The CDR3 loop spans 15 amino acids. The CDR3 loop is CASSLDLPTYYEQYF. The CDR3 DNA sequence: TGTGCCAGCAGCTTAGATCTACCCACGTACTACGAGCAGTACTTC.

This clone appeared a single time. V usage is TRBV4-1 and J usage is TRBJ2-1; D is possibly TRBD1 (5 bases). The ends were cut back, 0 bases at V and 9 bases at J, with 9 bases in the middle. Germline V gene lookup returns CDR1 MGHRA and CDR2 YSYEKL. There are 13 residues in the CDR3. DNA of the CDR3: TGCGCCAGCAGCCAAGAAGGGGTTAGTGAGCAGTTCTTC. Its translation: CASSQEGVSEQFF.

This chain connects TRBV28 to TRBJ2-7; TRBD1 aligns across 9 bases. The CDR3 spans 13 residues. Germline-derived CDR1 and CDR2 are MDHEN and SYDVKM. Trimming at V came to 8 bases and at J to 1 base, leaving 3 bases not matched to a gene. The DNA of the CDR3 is TGTGCCAGCCTGGGGACAGGGTCCTACGAGCAGTACTTC. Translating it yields CASLGTGSYEQYF. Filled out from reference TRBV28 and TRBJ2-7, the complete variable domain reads DVKVTQSSRYLVKRTGEKVFLECVQDMDHENMFWYRQDPGLGLRLIYFSYDVKMKEKGDIPEGYSVSREKKERFSLILESASTNQTSMYLCASLGTGSYEQYFGPGTRLTVT.

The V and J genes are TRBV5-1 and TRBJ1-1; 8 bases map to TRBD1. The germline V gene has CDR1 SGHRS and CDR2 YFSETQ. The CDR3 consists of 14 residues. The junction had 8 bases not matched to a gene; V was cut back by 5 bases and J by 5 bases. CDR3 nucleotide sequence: TGCGCCAGCAGAACCACAGGGGGTAGGACTGAAGCTTTCTTT. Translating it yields CASRTTGGRTEAFF.

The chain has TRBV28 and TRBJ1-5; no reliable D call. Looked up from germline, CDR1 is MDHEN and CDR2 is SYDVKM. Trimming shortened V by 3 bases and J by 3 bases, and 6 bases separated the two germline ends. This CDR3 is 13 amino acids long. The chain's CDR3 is CASSLADNQPQHF. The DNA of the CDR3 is TGTGCCAGCAGTTTGGCAGACAATCAGCCCCAGCATTTT.

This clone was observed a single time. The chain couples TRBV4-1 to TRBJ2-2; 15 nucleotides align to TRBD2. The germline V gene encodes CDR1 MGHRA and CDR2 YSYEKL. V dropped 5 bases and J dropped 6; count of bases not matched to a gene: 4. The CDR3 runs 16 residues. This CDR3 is CASSSRTSGGAGELFF. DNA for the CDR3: TGCGCCAGCAGCTCCCGGACTAGCGGGGGGGCCGGGGAGCTGTTTTTT.

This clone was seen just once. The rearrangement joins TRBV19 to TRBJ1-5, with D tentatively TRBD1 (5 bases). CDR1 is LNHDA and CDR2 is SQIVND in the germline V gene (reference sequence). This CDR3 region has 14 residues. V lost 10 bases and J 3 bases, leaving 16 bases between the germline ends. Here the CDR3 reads CATSTGGTNQPQHF. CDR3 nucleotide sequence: TGTGCCACCTCGACGGGGGGGACCAATCAGCCCCAGCATTTT.

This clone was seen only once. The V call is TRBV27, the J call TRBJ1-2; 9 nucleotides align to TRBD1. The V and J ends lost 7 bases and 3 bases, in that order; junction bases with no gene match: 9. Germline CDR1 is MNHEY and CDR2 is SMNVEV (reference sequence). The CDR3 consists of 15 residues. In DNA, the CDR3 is TGTGCCAGCAAGTCCCGGGACAGGGTTTACTATGGCTACACCTTC. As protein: CASKSRDRVYYGYTF.